This T cell receptor beta chain was retrieved from a study of cytomegalovirus exposure and HLA in healthy donors. Use of 60 Vbeta and 13 Jbeta primers characterized the PCR. The table came from immunoSEQ multiplex PCR; TCRdb's copy has only in-frame clones and leaves some out. Found here are about 120,000 clones, 80% of them singletons; the top ten hold under 3.5%. This clone appeared once. V was clipped by 6 bases and J by 5 bases; unmatched bases: 8. The germline V gene encodes CDR1 SNHLY and CDR2 FYNNEI. CDR3 size: 16 residues. This receptor was identified in a male donor in good health and CMV-seronegative. The chain links TRBV2 to TRBJ1-4; 11 bases are shared with TRBD1. The sequenced sample consisted of PBMCs. The CDR3 bases are TGTGCCAGCAGAACCGGGACAGGGGGGGGGAATGAAAAACTGTTTTTT. It codes for CASRTGTGGGNEKLFF.